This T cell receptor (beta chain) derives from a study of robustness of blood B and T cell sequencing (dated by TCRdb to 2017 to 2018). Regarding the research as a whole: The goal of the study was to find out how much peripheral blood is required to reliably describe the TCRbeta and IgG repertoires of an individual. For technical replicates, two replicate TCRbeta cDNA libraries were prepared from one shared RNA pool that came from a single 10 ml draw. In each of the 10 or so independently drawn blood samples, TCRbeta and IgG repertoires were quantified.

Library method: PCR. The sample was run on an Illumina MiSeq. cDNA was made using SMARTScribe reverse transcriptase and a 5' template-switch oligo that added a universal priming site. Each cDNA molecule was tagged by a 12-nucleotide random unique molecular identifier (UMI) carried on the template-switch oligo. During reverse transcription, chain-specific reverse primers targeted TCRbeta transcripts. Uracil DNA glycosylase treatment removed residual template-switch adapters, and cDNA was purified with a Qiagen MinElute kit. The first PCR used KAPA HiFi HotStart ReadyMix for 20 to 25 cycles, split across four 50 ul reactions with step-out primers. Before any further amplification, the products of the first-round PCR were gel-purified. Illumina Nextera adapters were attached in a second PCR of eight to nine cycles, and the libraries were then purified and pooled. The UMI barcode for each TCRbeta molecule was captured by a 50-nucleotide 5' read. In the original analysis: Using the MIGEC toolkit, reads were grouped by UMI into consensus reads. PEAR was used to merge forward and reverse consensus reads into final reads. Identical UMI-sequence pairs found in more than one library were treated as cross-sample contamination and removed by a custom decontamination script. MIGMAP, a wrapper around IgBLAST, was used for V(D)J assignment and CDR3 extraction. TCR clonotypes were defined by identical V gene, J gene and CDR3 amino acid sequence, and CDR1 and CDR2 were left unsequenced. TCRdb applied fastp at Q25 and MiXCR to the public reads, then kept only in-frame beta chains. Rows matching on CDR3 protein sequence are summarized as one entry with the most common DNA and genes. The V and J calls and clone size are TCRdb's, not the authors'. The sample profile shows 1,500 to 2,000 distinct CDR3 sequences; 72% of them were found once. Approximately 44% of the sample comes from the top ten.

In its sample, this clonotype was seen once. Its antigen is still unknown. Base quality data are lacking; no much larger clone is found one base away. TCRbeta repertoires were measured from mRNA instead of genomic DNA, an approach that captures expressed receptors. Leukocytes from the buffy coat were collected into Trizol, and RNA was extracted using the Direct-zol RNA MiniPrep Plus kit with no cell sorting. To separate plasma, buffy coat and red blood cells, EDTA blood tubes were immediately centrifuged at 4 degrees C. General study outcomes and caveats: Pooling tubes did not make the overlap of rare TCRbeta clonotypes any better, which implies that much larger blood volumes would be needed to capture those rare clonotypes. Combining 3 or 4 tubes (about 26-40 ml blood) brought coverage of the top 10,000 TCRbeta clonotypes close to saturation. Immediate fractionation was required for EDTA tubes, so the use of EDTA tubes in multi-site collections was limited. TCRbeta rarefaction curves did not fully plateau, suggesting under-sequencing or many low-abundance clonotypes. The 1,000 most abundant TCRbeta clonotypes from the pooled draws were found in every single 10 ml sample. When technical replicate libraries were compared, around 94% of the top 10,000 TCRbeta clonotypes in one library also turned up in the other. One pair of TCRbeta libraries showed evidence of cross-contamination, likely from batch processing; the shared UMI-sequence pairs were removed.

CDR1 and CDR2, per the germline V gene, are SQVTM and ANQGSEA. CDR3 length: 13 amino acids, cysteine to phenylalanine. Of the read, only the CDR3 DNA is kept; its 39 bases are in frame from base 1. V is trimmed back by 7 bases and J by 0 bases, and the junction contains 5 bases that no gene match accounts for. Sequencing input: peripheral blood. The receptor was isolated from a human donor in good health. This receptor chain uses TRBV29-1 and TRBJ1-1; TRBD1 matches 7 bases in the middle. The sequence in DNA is TGCAGCGCCTGGACAGGAATGAACACTGAAGCTTTCTTT. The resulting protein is CSAWTGMNTEAFF.